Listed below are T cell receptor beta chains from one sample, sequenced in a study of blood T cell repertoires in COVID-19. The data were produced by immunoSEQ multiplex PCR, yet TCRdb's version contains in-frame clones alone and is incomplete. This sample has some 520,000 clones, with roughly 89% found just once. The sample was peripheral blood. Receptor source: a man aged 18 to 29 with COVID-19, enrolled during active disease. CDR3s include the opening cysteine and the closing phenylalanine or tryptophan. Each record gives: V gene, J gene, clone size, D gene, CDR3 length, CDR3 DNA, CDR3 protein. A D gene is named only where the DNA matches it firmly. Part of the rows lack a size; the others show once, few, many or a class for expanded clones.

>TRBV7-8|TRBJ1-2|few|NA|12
TGTGCCAGCAGTATAGGGGAGGTTGGCTACACCTTC
CASSIGEVGYTF
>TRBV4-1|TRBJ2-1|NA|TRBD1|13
TGCGCCAGCAGCTGGGACAGGGGAAATGAGCAGTTCTTC
CASSWDRGNEQFF
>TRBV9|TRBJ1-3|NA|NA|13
TGTGCCAGCAGCATTCCCAGTGGAAACACCATATATTTT
CASSIPSGNTIYF
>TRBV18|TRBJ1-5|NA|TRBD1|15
TGTGCCAGCTCAAGTGGACAGGGGGCGGTTCAGCCCCAGCATTTT
CASSSGQGAVQPQHF
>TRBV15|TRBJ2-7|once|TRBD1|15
TGTGCCACCAGCAGTGGCCGGGACAGCTCCTACGAGCAGTACTTC
CATSSGRDSSYEQYF
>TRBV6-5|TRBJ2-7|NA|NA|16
TGTGCCAGCAGTTACCATAGTAGCGGAGTCTCCTACGAGCAGTACTTC
CASSYHSSGVSYEQYF
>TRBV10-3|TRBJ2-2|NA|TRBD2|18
TGTGCCATCAGCCCCGGGACTAGCGGGGGGGCTGCCACCGGGGAGCTGTTTTTT
CAISPGTSGGAATGELFF
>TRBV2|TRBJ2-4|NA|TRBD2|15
TGTGCCAGCAGTGCCGGACTAGCGGGAGTAAACATTCAGTACTTC
CASSAGLAGVNIQYF
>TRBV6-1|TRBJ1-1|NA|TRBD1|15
TGTGCCAGCAGTGAACAAGGACAGGGGGTCATCTGGGCTTTCTTT
CASSEQGQGVIWAFF
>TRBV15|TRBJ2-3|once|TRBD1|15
TGTGCCACCAGCCCACGGGACAGGGGAGCAGATACGCAGTATTTT
CATSPRDRGADTQYF
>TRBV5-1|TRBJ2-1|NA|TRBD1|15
TGCGCCAGCAGCTTTGGGGACAGGGATCACAATGAGCAGTTCTTC
CASSFGDRDHNEQFF
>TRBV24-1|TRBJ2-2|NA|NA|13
TGTGCCACCAGTGCAAGGAGGGCCGGGGAGCTGTTTTTT
CATSARRAGELFF
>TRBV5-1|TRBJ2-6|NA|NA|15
TGCGCCAGCAGCTTGGCAGTCTCTGGGGCCAACGTCCTGACTTTC
CASSLAVSGANVLTF
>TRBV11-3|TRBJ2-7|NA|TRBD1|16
TGTGCCAGCAGTCCCATCACCGGGACAGGGGGCGACGAGCAGTACTTC
CASSPITGTGGDEQYF
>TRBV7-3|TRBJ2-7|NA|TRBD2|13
TGTGCCAGCAGCCTATTAGCGGGCTACGAGCAGTACTTC
CASSLLAGYEQYF
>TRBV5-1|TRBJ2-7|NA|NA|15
TGCGCCAGCAGCCGAGAACGAACAGGTTCCTACGAGCAGTACTTC
CASSRERTGSYEQYF
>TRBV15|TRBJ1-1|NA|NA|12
TGTGCCACCAGCGAGGGGGTCACTGAAGCTTTCTTT
CATSEGVTEAFF
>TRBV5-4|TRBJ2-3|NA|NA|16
TGTGCCAGCAGCTTGGATGCCATGACTAGCACAGATACGCAGTATTTT
CASSLDAMTSTDTQYF
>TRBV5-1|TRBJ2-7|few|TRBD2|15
TGCGCCAGCAGCCTAGGACTAGCGGGGTCCTACGAGCAGTACTTC
CASSLGLAGSYEQYF
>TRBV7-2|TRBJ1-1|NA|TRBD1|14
TGTGCCAGCAGCTTTAACAGGGGCATGACTGAAGCTTTCTTT
CASSFNRGMTEAFF
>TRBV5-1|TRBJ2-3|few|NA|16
TGCGCCAGCAGCTTGGAGGGGGACCCGACCACAGATACGCAGTATTTT
CASSLEGDPTTDTQYF
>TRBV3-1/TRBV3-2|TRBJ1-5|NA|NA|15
TGTGCCAGCAGCCAAATGAGTGGTAGCAATCAGCCCCAGCATTTT
CASSQMSGSNQPQHF
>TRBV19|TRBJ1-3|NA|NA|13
TGTGCCAGTAGTCACAGGCGGGGAAACACCATATATTTT
CASSHRRGNTIYF
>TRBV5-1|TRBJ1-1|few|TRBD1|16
TGCGCCAGCAGCCCAGGCTCCAGGGACAGATGGGCTGAAGCTTTCTTT
CASSPGSRDRWAEAFF
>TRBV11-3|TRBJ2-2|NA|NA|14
TGTGCCAGCAGCTTAGTTTTCGGCACCGGGGAGCTGTTTTTT
CASSLVFGTGELFF
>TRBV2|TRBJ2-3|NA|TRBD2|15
TGTGCCAGCAGTGACAGCGGGAGGATGGAAGATACGCAGTATTTT
CASSDSGRMEDTQYF
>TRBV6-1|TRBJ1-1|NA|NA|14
TGTGCCAGCAGTGACACCAGGGAACGAAGGAGAGCTTTCTTT
CASSDTRERRRAFF
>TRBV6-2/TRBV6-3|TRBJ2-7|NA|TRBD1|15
TGTGCCAGCAGTTACTCGACAGGGGAGGCCTACGAGCAGTACTTC
CASSYSTGEAYEQYF
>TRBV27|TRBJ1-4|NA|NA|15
TGTGCCAGCAGACAGGGCCCGGCAACTAATGAAAAACTGTTTTTT
CASRQGPATNEKLFF
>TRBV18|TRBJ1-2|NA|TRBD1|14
TGTGCCAGCTCATCCCAGGGGGGCGCGGGAGGCTACACCTTC
CASSSQGGAGGYTF
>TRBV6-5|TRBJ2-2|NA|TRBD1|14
TGTGCCACCCAGGACAGGGGAGGCACCGGGGAGCTGTTTTTT
CATQDRGGTGELFF
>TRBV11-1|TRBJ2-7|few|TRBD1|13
TGTGCCAGCAGGCCGGACAGGGGCTACGAGCAGTACTTC
CASRPDRGYEQYF
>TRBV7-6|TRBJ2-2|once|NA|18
TGTGCCAGCAGCTTTTTTCCCAAGGGAGGCACAAGATTCGGGGAGCTGTTTTTT
CASSFFPKGGTRFGELFF
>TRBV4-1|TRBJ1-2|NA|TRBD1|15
TGCGCCAGCAGCCACCCGGGACAGGGGAACTATGGCTACACCTTC
CASSHPGQGNYGYTF
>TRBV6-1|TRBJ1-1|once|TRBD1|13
TGTGCCAGCAGTGAGATGGACAGGACGATGGCTTTCTTT
CASSEMDRTMAFF
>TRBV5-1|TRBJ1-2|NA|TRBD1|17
TGCGCCAGCAGCCAACCTCAAGGACAGGCCACTAACTATGGCTACACCTTC
CASSQPQGQATNYGYTF
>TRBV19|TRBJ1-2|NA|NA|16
TGTGCCAGTAGTCCCCCAAGTGGGGGGAAATCTTATGGCTACACCTTC
CASSPPSGGKSYGYTF
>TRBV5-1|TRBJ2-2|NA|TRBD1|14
TGCGCCAGCAGCTCCGGGACAGGGCCCGGGGAGCTGTTTTTT
CASSSGTGPGELFF
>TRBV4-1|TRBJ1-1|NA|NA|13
TGCGCCAGCAGCCAAACAGAGAACACTGAAGCTTTCTTT
CASSQTENTEAFF
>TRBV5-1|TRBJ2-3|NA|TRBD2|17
TGCGCCAGCAGCCGTACGGGGGGACTAGCGAACACAGATACGCAGTATTTT
CASSRTGGLANTDTQYF
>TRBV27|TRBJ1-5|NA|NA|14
TGTGCCAGCAGTTTATCGGGCGGGAATCAGCCCCAGCATTTT
CASSLSGGNQPQHF
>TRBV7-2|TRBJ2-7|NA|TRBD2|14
TGTGCCAGCAGTTACACTAGCGGGGGTTACGAGCAGTACTTC
CASSYTSGGYEQYF